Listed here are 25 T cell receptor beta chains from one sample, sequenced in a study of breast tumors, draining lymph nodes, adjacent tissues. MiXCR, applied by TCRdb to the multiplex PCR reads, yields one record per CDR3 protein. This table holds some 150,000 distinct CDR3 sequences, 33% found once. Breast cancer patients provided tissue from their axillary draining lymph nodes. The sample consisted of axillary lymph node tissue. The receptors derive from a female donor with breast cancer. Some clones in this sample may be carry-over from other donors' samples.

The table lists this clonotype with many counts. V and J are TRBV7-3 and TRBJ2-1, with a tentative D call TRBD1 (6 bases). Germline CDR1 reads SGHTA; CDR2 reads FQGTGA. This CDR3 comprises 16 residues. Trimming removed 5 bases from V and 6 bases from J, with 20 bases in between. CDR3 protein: CASSQTSGTRANEQFF. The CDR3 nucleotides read TGTGCCAGCAGCCAAACTTCCGGGACACGGGCCAATGAGCAGTTCTTC.

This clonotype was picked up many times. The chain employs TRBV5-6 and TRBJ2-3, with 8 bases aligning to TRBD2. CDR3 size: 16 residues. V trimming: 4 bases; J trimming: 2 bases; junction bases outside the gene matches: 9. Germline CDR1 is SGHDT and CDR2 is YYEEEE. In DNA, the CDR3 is TGTGCCAGCAGCCTGATTAGCGGGGCATACACAGATACGCAGTATTTT. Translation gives CASSLISGAYTDTQYF.

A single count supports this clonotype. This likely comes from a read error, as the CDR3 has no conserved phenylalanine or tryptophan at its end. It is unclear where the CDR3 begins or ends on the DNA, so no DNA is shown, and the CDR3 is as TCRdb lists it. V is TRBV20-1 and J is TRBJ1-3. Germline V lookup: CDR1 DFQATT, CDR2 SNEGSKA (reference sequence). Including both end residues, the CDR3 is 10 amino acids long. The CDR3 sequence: CSARDLRGTS.

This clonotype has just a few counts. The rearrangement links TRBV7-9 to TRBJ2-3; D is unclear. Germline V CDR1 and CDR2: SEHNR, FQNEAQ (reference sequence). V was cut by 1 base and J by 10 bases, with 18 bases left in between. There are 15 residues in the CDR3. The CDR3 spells CASSLGYTLWDAQYF. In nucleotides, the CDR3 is TGTGCCAGCAGCTTAGGCTACACACTGTGGGATGCGCAGTATTTT.

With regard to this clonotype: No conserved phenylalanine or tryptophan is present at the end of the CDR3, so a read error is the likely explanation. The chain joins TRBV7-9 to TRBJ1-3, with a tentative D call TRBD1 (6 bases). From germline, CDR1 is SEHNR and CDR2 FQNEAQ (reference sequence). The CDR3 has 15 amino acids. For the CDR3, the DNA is TGTGCCAGCAGGACAGGTGCGGGACCTGGAGACACCATATATTCT. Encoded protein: CASRTGAGPGDTIYS.

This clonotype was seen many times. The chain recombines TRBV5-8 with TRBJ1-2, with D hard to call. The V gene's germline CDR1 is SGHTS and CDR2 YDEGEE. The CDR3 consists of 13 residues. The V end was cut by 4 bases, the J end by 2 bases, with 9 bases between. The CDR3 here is CASSGSLNYGYTF. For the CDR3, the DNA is TGTGCCAGCAGCGGATCCTTAAACTATGGCTACACCTTC.

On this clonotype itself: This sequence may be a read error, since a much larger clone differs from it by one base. This CDR3 reads CASSYLLAGNEQFF. CDR3 in DNA: TGTGCCAGCAGTTACCTTCTAGCGGGCAATGAGCAGTTCTTC. This chain joins TRBV6-5 and TRBJ2-1, with 8 bases lining up with TRBD2. The germline CDR1 and CDR2 sequences are MNHEY and SVGAGI. CDR3 length: 14 residues. V lost 2 bases, J lost 6 bases, and 3 bases stayed unmatched.

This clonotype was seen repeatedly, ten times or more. The CDR3: CATSDSGEGPNTGELFF. The CDR3 region has the DNA TGTGCCACCAGTGATTCGGGGGAAGGCCCGAACACCGGGGAGCTGTTTTTT. The J gene is TRBJ2-2, the V gene TRBV24-1; TRBD2 might be the D (6 bases). The CDR3 length is 17 residues. The V end lost 2 bases, the J end lost 0 bases, and 12 bases lay between the germline ends. The V gene's germline CDR1 is KGHDR and CDR2 SFDVKD.

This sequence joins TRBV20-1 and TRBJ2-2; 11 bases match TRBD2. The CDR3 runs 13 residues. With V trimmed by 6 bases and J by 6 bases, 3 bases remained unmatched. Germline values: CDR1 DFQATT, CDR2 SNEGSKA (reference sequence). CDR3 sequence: CSATSGRAGELFF. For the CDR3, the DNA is TGCAGTGCAACTAGCGGGAGAGCCGGGGAGCTGTTTTTT.

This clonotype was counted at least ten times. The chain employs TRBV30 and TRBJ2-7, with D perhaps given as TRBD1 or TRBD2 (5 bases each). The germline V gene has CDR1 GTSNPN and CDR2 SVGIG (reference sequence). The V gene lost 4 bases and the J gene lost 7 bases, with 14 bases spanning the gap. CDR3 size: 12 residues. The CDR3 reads CAWNRDEGEQYF. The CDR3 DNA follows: TGTGCCTGGAACCGGGACGAGGGGGAGCAGTACTTC.

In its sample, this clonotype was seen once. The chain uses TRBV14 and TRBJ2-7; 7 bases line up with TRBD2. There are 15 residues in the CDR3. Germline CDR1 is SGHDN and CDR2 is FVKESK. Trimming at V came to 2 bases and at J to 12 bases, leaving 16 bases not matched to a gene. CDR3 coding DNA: TGTGCCAGCAGCCAAATACTAGCGCCGTCCTTCGGGCCGTACTTC. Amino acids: CASSQILAPSFGPYF.

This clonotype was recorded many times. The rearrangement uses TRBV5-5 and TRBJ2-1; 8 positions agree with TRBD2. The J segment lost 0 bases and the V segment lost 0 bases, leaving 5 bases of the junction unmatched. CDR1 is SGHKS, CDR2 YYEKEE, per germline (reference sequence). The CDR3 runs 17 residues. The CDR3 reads CASSLGGSGISYNEQFF. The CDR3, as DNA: TGTGCCAGCAGCTTGGGAGGTAGCGGGATCTCCTACAATGAGCAGTTCTTC.

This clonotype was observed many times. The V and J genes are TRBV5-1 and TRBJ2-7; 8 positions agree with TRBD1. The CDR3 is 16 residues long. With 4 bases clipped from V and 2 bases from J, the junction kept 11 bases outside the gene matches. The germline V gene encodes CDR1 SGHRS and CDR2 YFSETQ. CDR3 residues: CASSLGGQGPTYEQYF. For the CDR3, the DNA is TGCGCCAGCAGCCTCGGTGGACAGGGCCCCACCTACGAGCAGTACTTC.

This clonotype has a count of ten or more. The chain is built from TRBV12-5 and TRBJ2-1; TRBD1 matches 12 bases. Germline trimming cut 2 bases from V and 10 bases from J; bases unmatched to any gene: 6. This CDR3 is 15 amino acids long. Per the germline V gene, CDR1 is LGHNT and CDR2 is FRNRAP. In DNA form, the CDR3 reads TGTGCTAGTGGTTTGCCGGGACAGGGGGCGCGAGAGCAGTTCTTC. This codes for CASGLPGQGAREQFF.

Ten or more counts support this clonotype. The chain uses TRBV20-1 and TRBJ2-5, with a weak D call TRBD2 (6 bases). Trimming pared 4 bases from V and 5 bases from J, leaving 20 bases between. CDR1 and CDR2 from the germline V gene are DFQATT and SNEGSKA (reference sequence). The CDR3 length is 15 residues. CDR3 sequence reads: CSATLITSRGETQYF. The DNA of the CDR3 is TGCAGTGCTACCCTGATTACTAGTCGGGGGGAGACCCAGTACTTC.

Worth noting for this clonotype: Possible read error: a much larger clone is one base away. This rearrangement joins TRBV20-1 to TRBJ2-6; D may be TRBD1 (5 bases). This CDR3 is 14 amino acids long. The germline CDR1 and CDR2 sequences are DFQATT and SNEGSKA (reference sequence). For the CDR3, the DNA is TGCAGTGCCAAGACAGCCTCTGGGGCCACCGTCCCGACTTTC. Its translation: CSAKTASGATVPTF.

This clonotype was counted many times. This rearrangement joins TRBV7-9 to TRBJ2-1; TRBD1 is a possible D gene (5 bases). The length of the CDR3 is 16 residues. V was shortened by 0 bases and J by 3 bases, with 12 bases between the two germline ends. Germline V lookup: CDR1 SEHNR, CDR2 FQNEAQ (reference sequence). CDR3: CASSLAPRADYNEQFF. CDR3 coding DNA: TGTGCCAGCAGCTTAGCTCCCAGGGCAGACTACAATGAGCAGTTCTTC.

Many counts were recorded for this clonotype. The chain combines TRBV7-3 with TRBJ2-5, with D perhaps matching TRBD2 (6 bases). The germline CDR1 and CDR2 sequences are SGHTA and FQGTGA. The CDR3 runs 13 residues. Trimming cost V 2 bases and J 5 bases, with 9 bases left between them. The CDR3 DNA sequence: TGTGCCAGCAGCTTAGGTCGGGGGGAGACCCAGTACTTC. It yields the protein CASSLGRGETQYF.

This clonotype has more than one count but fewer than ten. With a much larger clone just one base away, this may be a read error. This CDR3 is CASSLGSHYEQYF. Written as DNA, the CDR3 is TGTGCCAGCAGTCTAGGGTCCCACTACGAGCAGTACTTC. This chain links TRBV6-6 with TRBJ2-7; D remains unclear. CDR1 is MNHNY, CDR2 SVGAGI, per germline (reference sequence). This CDR3 comprises 13 residues. V lost 5 bases and J lost 3, with 11 bases in between.

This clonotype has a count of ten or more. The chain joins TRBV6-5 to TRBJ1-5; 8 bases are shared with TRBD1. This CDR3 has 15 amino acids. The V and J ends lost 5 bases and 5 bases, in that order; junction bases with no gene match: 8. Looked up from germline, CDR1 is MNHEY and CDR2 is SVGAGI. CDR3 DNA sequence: TGTGCCAGCAGTCCGCGTGGACAGGGATATCAGCCCCAGCATTTT. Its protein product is CASSPRGQGYQPQHF.

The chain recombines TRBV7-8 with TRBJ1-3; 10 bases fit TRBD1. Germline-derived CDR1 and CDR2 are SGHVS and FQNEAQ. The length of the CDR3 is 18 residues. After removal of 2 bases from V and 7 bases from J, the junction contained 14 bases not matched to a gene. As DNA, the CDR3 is TGTGCCAGCAGCTTAAAGGGACAGGGGTCCGCCGATGGGAACACCATATATTTT. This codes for CASSLKGQGSADGNTIYF.

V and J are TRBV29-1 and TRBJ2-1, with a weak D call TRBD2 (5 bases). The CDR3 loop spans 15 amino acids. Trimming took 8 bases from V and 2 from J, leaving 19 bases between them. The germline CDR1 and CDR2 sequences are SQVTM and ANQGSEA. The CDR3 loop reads CSTEGSVTPYNEQFF. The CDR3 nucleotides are TGCAGCACCGAAGGTAGCGTAACACCCTACAATGAGCAGTTCTTC.

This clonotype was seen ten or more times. The CDR3: CASQRGGTVLSSYNSPLHF. As DNA, the CDR3 is TGTGCCTCCCAAAGGGGGGGGACAGTCCTAAGCTCCTATAATTCACCCCTCCACTTT. J is TRBJ1-6 and V is TRBV11-2; 7 positions match TRBD1. Losses at the gene ends were 11 bases for V and 0 bases for J; bases not matched to a gene: 19. Germline V gene lookup returns CDR1 SGHAT and CDR2 FQNNGV. The CDR3 sequence is 19 residues long.

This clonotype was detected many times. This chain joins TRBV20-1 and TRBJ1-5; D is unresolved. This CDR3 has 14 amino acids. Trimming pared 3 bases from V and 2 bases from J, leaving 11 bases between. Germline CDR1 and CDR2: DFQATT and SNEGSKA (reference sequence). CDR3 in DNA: TGCAGTGCTAGCTACGGACGAGGCAATCAGCCCCAGCATTTT. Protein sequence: CSASYGRGNQPQHF.

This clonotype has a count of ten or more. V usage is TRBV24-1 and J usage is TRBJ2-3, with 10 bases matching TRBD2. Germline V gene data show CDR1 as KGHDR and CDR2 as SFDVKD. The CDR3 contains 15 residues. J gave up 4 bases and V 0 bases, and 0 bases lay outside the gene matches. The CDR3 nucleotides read TGTGCCACCAGTGATTTGAGCGGGGGGGCAGATACGCAGTATTTT. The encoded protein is CATSDLSGGADTQYF.